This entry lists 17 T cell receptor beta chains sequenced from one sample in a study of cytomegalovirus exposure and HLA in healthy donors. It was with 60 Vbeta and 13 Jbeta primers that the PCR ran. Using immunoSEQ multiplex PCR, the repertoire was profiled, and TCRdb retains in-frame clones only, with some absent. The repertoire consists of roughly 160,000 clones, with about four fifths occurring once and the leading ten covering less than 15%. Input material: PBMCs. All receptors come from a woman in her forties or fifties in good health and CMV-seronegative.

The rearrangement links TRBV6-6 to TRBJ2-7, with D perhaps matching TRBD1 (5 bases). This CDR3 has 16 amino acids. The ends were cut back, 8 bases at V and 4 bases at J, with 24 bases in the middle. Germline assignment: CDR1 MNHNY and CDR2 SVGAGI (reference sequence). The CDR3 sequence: CASCPTGTSYQYEQYF. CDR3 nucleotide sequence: TGTGCCAGCTGTCCCACAGGTACCTCCTATCAGTACGAGCAGTACTTC.

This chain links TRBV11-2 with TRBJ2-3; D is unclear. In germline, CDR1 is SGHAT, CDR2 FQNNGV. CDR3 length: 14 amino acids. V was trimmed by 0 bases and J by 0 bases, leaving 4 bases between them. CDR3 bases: TGTGCCAGCAGCTTAGATCATAGCACAGATACGCAGTATTTT. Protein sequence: CASSLDHSTDTQYF. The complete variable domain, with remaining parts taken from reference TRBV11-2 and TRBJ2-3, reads EAGVAQSPRYKIIEKRQSVAFWCNPISGHATLYWYQQILGQGPKLLIQFQNNGVVDDSQLPKDRFSAERLKGVDSTLKIQPAKLEDSAVYLCASSLDHSTDTQYFGPGTRLTVL.

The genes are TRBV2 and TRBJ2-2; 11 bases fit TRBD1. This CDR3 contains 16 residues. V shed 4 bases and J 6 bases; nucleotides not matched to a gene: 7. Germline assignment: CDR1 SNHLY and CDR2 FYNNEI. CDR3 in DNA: TGTGCCAGCAGTGTGGAGGGACAGGGGGGATCCGGGGAGCTGTTTTTT. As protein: CASSVEGQGGSGELFF.

The CDR3: CASSRAGLETQYF. In DNA, the CDR3 is TGCGCCAGCAGTCGAGCAGGGTTGGAGACCCAGTACTTC. This chain joins TRBV10-2 and TRBJ2-5; TRBD1 might be the D (5 bases). V was clipped by 5 bases and J by 5 bases, with 12 bases between them. The CDR3 has 13 amino acids. Germline V gene sequence: CDR1 WSHSY, CDR2 SAAADI.

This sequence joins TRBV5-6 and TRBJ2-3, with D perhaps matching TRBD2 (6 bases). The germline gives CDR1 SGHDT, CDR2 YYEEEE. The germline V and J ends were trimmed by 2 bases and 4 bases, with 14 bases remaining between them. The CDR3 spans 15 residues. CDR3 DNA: TGTGCCAGCAGCTTTCCTACTAGCAATCCAGATACGCAGTATTTT. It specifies CASSFPTSNPDTQYF.

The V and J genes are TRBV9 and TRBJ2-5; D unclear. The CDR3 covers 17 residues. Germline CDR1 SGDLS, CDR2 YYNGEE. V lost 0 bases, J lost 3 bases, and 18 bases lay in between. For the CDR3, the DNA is TGTGCCAGCAGCGTAGGTATCAGGCAGGCCGTTGAAGAGACCCAGTACTTC. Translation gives CASSVGIRQAVEETQYF.

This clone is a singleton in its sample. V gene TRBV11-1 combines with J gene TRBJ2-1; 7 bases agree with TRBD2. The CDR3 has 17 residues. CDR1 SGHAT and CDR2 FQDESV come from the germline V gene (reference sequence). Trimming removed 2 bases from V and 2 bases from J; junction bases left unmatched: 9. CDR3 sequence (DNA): TGTGCCAGCAGCTTACGATTGACCGGACTAGCCTACAATGAGCAGTTCTTC. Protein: CASSLRLTGLAYNEQFF. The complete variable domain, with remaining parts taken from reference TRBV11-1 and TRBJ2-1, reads EAEVAQSPRYKITEKSQAVAFWCDPISGHATLYWYRQILGQGPELLVQFQDESVVDDSQLPKDRFSAERLKGVDSTLKIQPAELGDSAMYLCASSLRLTGLAYNEQFFGPGTRLTVL.

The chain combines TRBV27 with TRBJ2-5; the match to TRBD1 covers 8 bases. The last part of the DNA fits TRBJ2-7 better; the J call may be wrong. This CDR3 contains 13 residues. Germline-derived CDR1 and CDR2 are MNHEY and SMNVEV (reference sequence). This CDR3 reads CASSWGQAYEQYF. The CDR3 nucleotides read TGTGCCAGCAGTTGGGGACAGGCTTACGAGCAGTACTTC.

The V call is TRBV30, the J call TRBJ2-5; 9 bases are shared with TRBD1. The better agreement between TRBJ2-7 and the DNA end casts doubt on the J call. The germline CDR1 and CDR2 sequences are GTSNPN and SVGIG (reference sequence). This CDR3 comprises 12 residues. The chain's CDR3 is CAWRGTGYEQYF. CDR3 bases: TGTGCCTGGAGGGGGACAGGGTACGAGCAGTACTTC.

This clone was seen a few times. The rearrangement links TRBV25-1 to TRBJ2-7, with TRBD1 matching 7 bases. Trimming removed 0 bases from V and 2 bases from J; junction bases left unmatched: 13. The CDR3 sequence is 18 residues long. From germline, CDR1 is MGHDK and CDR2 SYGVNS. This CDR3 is CASSEYRKGALTPYEQYF. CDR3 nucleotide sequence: TGTGCCAGCAGTGAATATCGTAAGGGGGCCCTCACGCCCTACGAGCAGTACTTC.

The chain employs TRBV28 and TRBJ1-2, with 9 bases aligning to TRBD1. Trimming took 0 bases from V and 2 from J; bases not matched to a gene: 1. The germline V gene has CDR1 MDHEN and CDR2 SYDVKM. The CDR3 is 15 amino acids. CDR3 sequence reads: CASSLWDRGNYGYTF. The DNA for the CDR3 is TGTGCCAGCAGTTTATGGGACAGGGGAAACTATGGCTACACCTTC.

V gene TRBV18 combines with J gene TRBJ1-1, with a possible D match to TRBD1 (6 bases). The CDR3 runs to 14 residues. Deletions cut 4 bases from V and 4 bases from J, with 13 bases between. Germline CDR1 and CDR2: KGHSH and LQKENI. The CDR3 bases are TGTGCCAGCTCACGGGAACGAGGGGGCACTGAAGCTTTCTTT. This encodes CASSRERGGTEAFF.

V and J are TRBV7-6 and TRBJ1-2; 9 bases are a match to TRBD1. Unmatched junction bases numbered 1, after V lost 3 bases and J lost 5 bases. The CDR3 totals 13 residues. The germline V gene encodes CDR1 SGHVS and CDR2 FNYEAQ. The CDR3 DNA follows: TGTGCCAGCAGCTTGGACAGGGGTTATGGCTACACCTTC. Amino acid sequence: CASSLDRGYGYTF.

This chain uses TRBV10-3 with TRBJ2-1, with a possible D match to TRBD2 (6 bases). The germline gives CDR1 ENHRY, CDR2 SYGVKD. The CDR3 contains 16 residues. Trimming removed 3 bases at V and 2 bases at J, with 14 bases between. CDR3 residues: CAISDPLRGAYNEQFF. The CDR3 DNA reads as TGTGCCATCAGTGACCCCCTGCGGGGAGCCTACAATGAGCAGTTCTTC.

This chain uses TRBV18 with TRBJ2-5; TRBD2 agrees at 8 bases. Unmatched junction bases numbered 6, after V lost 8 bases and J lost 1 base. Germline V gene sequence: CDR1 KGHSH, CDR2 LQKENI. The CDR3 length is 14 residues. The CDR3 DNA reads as TGTGCCAGCAGAACCACTAGCGGCCAAGAGACCCAGTACTTC. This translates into CASRTTSGQETQYF.

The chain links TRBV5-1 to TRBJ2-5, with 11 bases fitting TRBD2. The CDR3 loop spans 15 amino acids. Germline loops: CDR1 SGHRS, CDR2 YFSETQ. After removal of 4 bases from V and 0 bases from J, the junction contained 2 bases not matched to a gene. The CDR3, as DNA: TGCGCCAGCAGCCAGGGACTAGCGGACCAAGAGACCCAGTACTTC. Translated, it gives CASSQGLADQETQYF. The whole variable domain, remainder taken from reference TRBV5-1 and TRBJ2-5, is KAGVTQTPRYLIKTRGQQVTLSCSPISGHRSVSWYQQTPGQGLQFLFEYFSETQRNKGNFPGRFSGRQFSNSRSEMNVSTLELGDSALYLCASSQGLADQETQYFGPGTRLLVL.

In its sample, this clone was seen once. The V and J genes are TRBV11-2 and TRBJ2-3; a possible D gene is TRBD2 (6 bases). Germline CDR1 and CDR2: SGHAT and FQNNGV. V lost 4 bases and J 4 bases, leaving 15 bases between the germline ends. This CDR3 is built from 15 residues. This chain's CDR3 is CASSSGPRRADTQYF. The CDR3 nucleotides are TGTGCCAGCAGCTCGGGACCCAGGAGGGCAGATACGCAGTATTTT.